This T cell receptor (beta chain) was found in a study of shared clonotypes between healthy human individuals. Sequencing was performed with immunoSEQ multiplex PCR; in TCRdb, only in-frame clones are kept and a portion is missing. Of roughly 500,000 clones in the sample, 76% were seen once. The sample comprised PBMCs. This clonotype originated in a woman in her thirties or forties in good health. Some clones in this sample may be carry-over from other donors' samples.

CDR3 nucleotides: TGTGCCAGCAGCCCAGCGGGAGGGCATGGAGATACGCAGTATTTT. Translation gives CASSPAGGHGDTQYF. The V call is TRBV7-2, the J call TRBJ2-3; 10 nucleotides line up with TRBD2. V shed 5 bases and J 5 bases; nucleotides not matched to a gene: 7. Germline V CDR1 and CDR2: SGHTA, FQGNSA. CDR3 size: 15 residues. Using reference TRBV7-2 and TRBJ2-3 for the parts outside the CDR3, the full variable domain is GAGVSQSPSNKVTEKGKDVELRCDPISGHTALYWYRQSLGQGLEFLIYFQGNSAPDKSGLPSDRFSAERTGGSVSTLTIQRTQQEDSAVYLCASSPAGGHGDTQYFGPGTRLTVL.